The 25 T cell receptor beta chains in this list originate from one sample, sequenced in a study of early T cells in non-severe SARS-CoV-2 infection. TCRdb reprocessed the 5' RACE reads via MiXCR and lists one record per CDR3 protein. Here the sample spans tens of thousands of distinct CDR3 sequences, 10% being singletons. This specimen was whole blood, taken at baseline. These receptors came from an adult who was a healthcare worker with PCR-confirmed SARS-CoV-2 infection or an uninfected control (not recorded which).

This clonotype was counted between two and nine times. DNA for the CDR3: TGTGCCAGTAGTCAGGGGGCATGGATTAGCAATCAGCCCCAGCATTTT. Translated: CASSQGAWISNQPQHF. The chain couples TRBV19 to TRBJ1-5, with 8 bases aligning to TRBD1. The CDR3 has 16 amino acids. V was pared by 5 bases and J by 0 bases, with 6 bases of the junction left unmatched. The germline gives CDR1 LNHDA, CDR2 SQIVND (reference sequence).

The V call is TRBV4-1, the J call TRBJ2-5; 15 nucleotides agree with TRBD2. The CDR3 consists of 16 residues. Germline V gives CDR1 MGHRA, CDR2 YSYEKL. J was trimmed by 5 bases and V by 4 bases; bases with no gene match: 5. CDR3 amino acids: CASSRTSGGAEETQYF. The CDR3 nucleotides are TGCGCCAGCAGCCGGACTAGCGGGGGGGCCGAGGAGACCCAGTACTTC.

The sample holds a few counts of this clonotype. CDR3 amino acids: CASSRGAAGEMWEQYF. CDR3 in DNA: TGCGCCAGCAGCCGAGGGGCTGCGGGGGAAATGTGGGAGCAGTACTTC. V usage is TRBV10-2 and J usage is TRBJ2-7; 7 bases fit TRBD2. CDR1 WSHSY and CDR2 SAAADI come from the germline V gene. This CDR3 is built from 16 residues. With 6 bases clipped from V and 7 bases from J, the junction kept 18 bases outside the gene matches.

The chain couples TRBV28 to TRBJ2-3; D is perhaps TRBD1 (7 bases). Trimming shortened V by 3 bases and J by 4 bases, and 14 bases separated the two germline ends. CDR1 MDHEN and CDR2 SYDVKM come from the germline V gene. The length of the CDR3 is 15 residues. The CDR3 DNA reads TGTGCCAGCAGTTTGGTGCAGGGGGGCGCAGATACGCAGTATTTT. Its translation: CASSLVQGGADTQYF.

V usage is TRBV5-1 and J usage is TRBJ2-7, with 7 nucleotides matching TRBD1. CDR1 is SGHRS and CDR2 is YFSETQ in the germline V gene. This CDR3 contains 14 residues. V gave up 0 bases and J gave up 3 bases; unmatched junction bases: 3. The CDR3 coding sequence is TGCGCCAGCAGCTTGGGACAGGGACACTACGAGCAGTACTTC. Its translation is CASSLGQGHYEQYF.

The rearrangement links TRBV7-9 to TRBJ2-3; 11 bases are a match to TRBD2. V lost 5 bases to trimming and J lost 0 bases; unmatched junction nucleotides: 25. Germline CDR1 reads SEHNR; CDR2 reads FQNEAQ (reference sequence). The CDR3 runs 23 residues. In DNA, the CDR3 is TGTGCCAGCAGCCTTGGTACTAGCGGGGGAGGATACACAGCGATGACTAGCACAGATACGCAGTATTTT. This encodes CASSLGTSGGGYTAMTSTDTQYF. Filled out from reference TRBV7-9 and TRBJ2-3, the complete variable domain reads DTGVSQNPRHKITKRGQNVTFRCDPISEHNRLYWYRQTLGQGPEFLTYFQNEAQLEKSRLLSDRFSAERPKGSFSTLEIQRTEQGDSAMYLCASSLGTSGGGYTAMTSTDTQYFGPGTRLTVL.

This chain uses TRBV7-9 with TRBJ1-3; D not resolved. The CDR3 sequence is 19 residues long. Per the germline V gene, CDR1 is SEHNR and CDR2 is FQNEAQ (reference sequence). The V end lost 0 bases, the J end lost 4 bases, and 22 bases lay between the germline ends. In nucleotides, the CDR3 is TGTGCCAGCAGCTTAGCTGGCTCCAGGAACTTCTTATTCGGAAACACCATATATTTT. Amino acids: CASSLAGSRNFLFGNTIYF.

This clonotype was seen a few times. CDR3 sequence reads: CSARDATGGSVDNEQFF. CDR3 nucleotide sequence: TGCAGTGCTAGAGACGCAACAGGGGGCTCTGTGGATAATGAGCAGTTCTTC. The chain employs TRBV20-1 and TRBJ2-1; 9 bases match TRBD1. V shed 0 bases, J shed 7 bases, and the junction held 13 bases outside the gene matches. This CDR3 contains 17 residues. Per germline, CDR1 DFQATT and CDR2 SNEGSKA (reference sequence).

This sequence joins TRBV10-3 and TRBJ2-7; a weak D match, TRBD2 (5 bases). This CDR3 is 14 amino acids long. V was clipped by 7 bases and J by 2 bases, with 15 bases between them. Germline V CDR1 and CDR2: ENHRY, SYGVKD. The CDR3 DNA follows: TGTGCCATCACGACGGACTTGCCGCCCTACGAGCAGTACTTC. It yields the protein CAITTDLPPYEQYF.

By frequency in the sample, this clonotype is medium-sized. The chain combines TRBV6-1 with TRBJ1-5, with a possible D match to TRBD1 (6 bases). Germline loops: CDR1 MNHNS, CDR2 SASEGT. This CDR3 is built from 18 residues. V was trimmed by 2 bases and J by 0 bases, leaving 17 bases between them. CDR3 in DNA: TGTGCCAGCAGTGAATACGTCACAGGGATTTATAGCAATCAGCCCCAGCATTTT. Translation gives CASSEYVTGIYSNQPQHF.

This clonotype turned up a few times. The chain carries TRBV7-9 and TRBJ1-2, with D tentatively TRBD1 (5 bases). Germline V gene sequence: CDR1 SEHNR, CDR2 FQNEAQ (reference sequence). The CDR3 length is 13 residues. The germline V and J ends were trimmed by 5 bases and 4 bases, with 11 bases remaining between them. The CDR3 here is CASSPGGGYGYTF. CDR3 DNA sequence: TGTGCCAGCAGCCCTGGGGGGGGCTATGGCTACACCTTC.

The table lists this clonotype with a few counts. The chain has TRBV7-2 and TRBJ2-3, with a possible D match to TRBD1 (5 bases). V lost 1 base, J lost 2 bases, and 22 bases lay in between. The CDR3 is 19 residues long. In germline, CDR1 is SGHTA, CDR2 FQGNSA. The CDR3, as DNA: TGTGCCAGCAGCTTAGTATTTAGAGGCGAGGTCAGGGACACAGATACGCAGTATTTT. Protein sequence: CASSLVFRGEVRDTDTQYF.

In this sample, this clonotype turned up a few times. The rearrangement joins TRBV9 to TRBJ1-6; D gene ambiguous. Trimming left V 0 bases short and J 7 bases short, with 8 bases between. The CDR3 has 14 amino acids. CDR1 is SGDLS, CDR2 YYNGEE, per germline. The CDR3 sequence is CASSVAQRNSPLHF. DNA for the CDR3: TGTGCCAGCAGCGTAGCTCAGAGGAATTCACCCCTCCACTTT.

This clonotype was picked up many times. V gene TRBV6-1 combines with J gene TRBJ1-5; 9 positions match TRBD1. The CDR3 spans 15 residues. V shed 5 bases, J shed 6 bases, and the junction held 8 bases outside the gene matches. In germline, CDR1 is MNHNS, CDR2 SASEGT. The CDR3 DNA follows: TGTGCCAGCAGTTCCGCGGACAGGGGTGGTCAGCCCCAGCATTTT. This encodes CASSSADRGGQPQHF.

At least ten counts were recorded for this clonotype. The gene calls are TRBV29-1 and TRBJ2-4; 12 bases agree with TRBD2. The germline gives CDR1 SQVTM, CDR2 ANQGSEA. Trimming removed 7 bases from V and 0 bases from J; junction bases left unmatched: 10. The CDR3 is made up of 17 amino acids. CDR3 coding DNA: TGCAGCGCTACCCGCCTAGCGGGGGGGGTAGCCAAAAACATTCAGTACTTC. Translated: CSATRLAGGVAKNIQYF.

In this sample, this clonotype turned up many times. The rearrangement uses TRBV7-3 and TRBJ2-5; unclear D gene. The CDR3 totals 12 residues. CDR1 SGHTA and CDR2 FQGTGA come from the germline V gene. Trimming removed 5 bases from V and 6 bases from J, with 10 bases in between. The CDR3 DNA is TGTGCCAGCAGCCCCCAGGATCAGACCCAGTACTTC. Amino acids: CASSPQDQTQYF.

This clonotype has just a few counts. The chain is built from TRBV5-8 and TRBJ1-5, with D hard to call. CDR1 is SGHTS and CDR2 is YDEGEE in the germline V gene. Trimming stripped 0 bases from V and 3 bases from J, with 10 bases between. The CDR3 loop spans 15 amino acids. CDR3 sequence reads: CASSLAGAANQPQHF. CDR3 in DNA: TGTGCCAGCAGCTTGGCCGGTGCAGCCAATCAGCCCCAGCATTTT.

This clonotype was observed at least ten times. The rearrangement links TRBV28 to TRBJ1-6; D is unresolved. The length of the CDR3 is 14 residues. Germline V lookup: CDR1 MDHEN, CDR2 SYDVKM. V lost 3 bases to trimming and J lost 7 bases, with 10 bases between them. For the CDR3, the DNA is TGTGCCAGCAGTTTGGAGGAGGGAAATTCACCCCTCCACTTT. The encoded protein is CASSLEEGNSPLHF.

The rearrangement uses TRBV9 and TRBJ1-1, with D hard to call. The CDR3 loop spans 13 amino acids. From germline, CDR1 is SGDLS and CDR2 YYNGEE. Trimming pared 0 bases from V and 4 bases from J, leaving 7 bases between. The CDR3 DNA follows: TGTGCCAGCAGCGTAGGACTCTCCACTGAAGCTTTCTTT. This sequence encodes CASSVGLSTEAFF.

The chain combines TRBV11-2 with TRBJ1-2; a possible D gene is TRBD1 (6 bases). Germline CDR1 is SGHAT and CDR2 is FQNNGV. The germline V and J ends were trimmed by 0 bases and 4 bases, with 15 bases remaining between them. CDR3 size: 16 residues. CDR3 region: CASSLDRGRPAYGYTF. DNA of the CDR3: TGTGCCAGCAGCTTAGATCGGGGGCGGCCGGCCTATGGCTACACCTTC.

This clonotype was seen a handful of times. DNA of the CDR3: TGTGCCAGCAGTTTGGGGGAGGGCAATCAGCCCCAGCATTTT. Amino acids: CASSLGEGNQPQHF. The rearrangement links TRBV12-3 or TRBV12-4 to TRBJ1-5; D perhaps matches TRBD1 (5 bases). The V gene lost 3 bases and the J gene lost 2 bases, with 8 bases spanning the gap. The CDR3 contains 14 residues.

This clonotype was recorded at least ten times. The rearrangement joins TRBV11-2 to TRBJ2-2, with 9 nucleotides matching TRBD1. Germline V gene lookup returns CDR1 SGHAT and CDR2 FQNNGV. Unmatched junction bases numbered 7, after V lost 5 bases and J lost 0 bases. The CDR3 extends over 17 amino acids. DNA for the CDR3: TGTGCCAGCAGCGCTCACCGGACAGGGGCGAACACCGGGGAGCTGTTTTTT. Translated: CASSAHRTGANTGELFF.

There are many counts of this clonotype. This chain joins TRBV10-3 and TRBJ1-1; D is unclear. Trimming took off 2 bases at V and 1 base at J, with 11 bases between the two ends. Germline V gives CDR1 ENHRY, CDR2 SYGVKD. The length of the CDR3 is 15 residues. CDR3 DNA: TGTGCCATCAGTGAGCCCGGAATGGGGAACACTGAAGCTTTCTTT. Translation gives CAISEPGMGNTEAFF.

The chain is built from TRBV7-2 and TRBJ2-3, with 15 nucleotides matching TRBD2. V lost 5 bases to trimming and J lost 7 bases; unmatched junction nucleotides: 10. The CDR3 is 17 amino acids. Germline CDR1 SGHTA, CDR2 FQGNSA. The DNA for the CDR3 is TGTGCCAGCAGCCCCGGGACTAGCGGGGGGCATCATAATACGCAGTATTTT. It yields the protein CASSPGTSGGHHNTQYF.

In its sample, this clonotype was seen a few times. One end of the junction varies from germline; a read error may be responsible. The rearrangement links TRBV5-4 to TRBJ2-7, with TRBD2 identical over 14 bases. Germline V gene lookup returns CDR1 SGHNT and CDR2 YYREEE (reference sequence). The CDR3 runs to 16 residues. In nucleotides, the CDR3 is TGTGCCAGCAGCTCGGGACTAGCGGGGGCCTCCTACGAGCGGTACTTC. Protein sequence: CASSSGLAGASYERYF.